What follows are 32 T cell receptor beta chains derived from one specimen sequenced in a study of cytomegalovirus exposure and HLA in healthy donors. This PCR relied on a set of 60 Vbeta primers and 13 Jbeta primers. Produced via immunoSEQ multiplex PCR; TCRdb's table is partial and in-frame only. The repertoire table contains some 110,000 clones. The sequenced sample was PBMCs. These receptors were obtained from a man aged 35 to 55 in good health and CMV-seropositive.

V gene TRBV6-1 combines with J gene TRBJ2-7; D perhaps matches TRBD2 (6 bases). V lost 1 base and J lost 5, with 15 bases in between. This CDR3 is built from 15 residues. Germline V gene data show CDR1 as MNHNS and CDR2 as SASEGT. CDR3 bases: TGTGCCAGCAGTGAAGTAGATTCCCGCGGGGACGAGCAGTACTTC. As protein: CASSEVDSRGDEQYF.

The chain is built from TRBV5-6 and TRBJ2-2; 10 nucleotides align to TRBD1. This CDR3 spans 18 amino acids. From germline, CDR1 is SGHDT and CDR2 YYEEEE. Unmatched junction bases numbered 19, after V lost 8 bases and J lost 6 bases. The CDR3, as DNA: TGTGCCAGTGACCGGGACAGGGGACCGGGGAGGAGGTCCGGGGAGCTGTTTTTT. This gives the protein CASDRDRGPGRRSGELFF. Filled out from reference TRBV5-6 and TRBJ2-2, the complete variable domain reads DAGVTQSPTHLIKTRGQQVTLRCSPKSGHDTVSWYQQALGQGPQFIFQYYEEEERQRGNFPDRFSGHQFPNYSSELNVNALLLGDSALYLCASDRDRGPGRRSGELFFGEGSRLTVL.

The rearrangement joins TRBV7-2 to TRBJ2-7; TRBD1 might be the D (6 bases). V dropped 5 bases and J dropped 6 bases, with 20 bases sitting between them. Per germline, CDR1 SGHTA and CDR2 FQGNSA. This CDR3 has 15 residues. The CDR3 DNA reads as TGTGCCAGCAGCCGATGGGGAGCAGGGGCAGGCGAGCAGTACTTC. Its protein product is CASSRWGAGAGEQYF.

This sequence joins TRBV6-1 and TRBJ1-2, with a weak D call TRBD1 (6 bases). This CDR3 region has 16 residues. V gave up 0 bases and J gave up 4 bases, with 15 bases separating them. Germline CDR1 reads MNHNS; CDR2 reads SASEGT. The CDR3 protein is CASSEAFQGSTYGYTF. CDR3 DNA sequence: TGTGCCAGCAGTGAAGCGTTTCAGGGGAGTACCTATGGCTACACCTTC.

The rearrangement uses TRBV6-4 and TRBJ2-3; 7 bases agree with TRBD2. The CDR3 spans 15 residues. Trimming at V came to 3 bases and at J to 1 base, leaving 4 bases not matched to a gene. In germline, CDR1 is MRHNA, CDR2 SNTAGT. CDR3 loop: CASSDSGLGTDTQYF. The CDR3 DNA reads as TGTGCCAGCAGTGATAGCGGGCTTGGCACAGATACGCAGTATTTT.

The chain joins TRBV4-2 to TRBJ2-2; D call uncertain. Trimming removed 0 bases from V and 6 bases from J, with 5 bases in between. The CDR3 extends over 13 amino acids. Germline V gene lookup returns CDR1 LGHNA and CDR2 YNFKEQ. Written as DNA, the CDR3 is TGTGCCAGCAGCCAAGACGTATCCGGGGAGCTGTTTTTT. Its protein is CASSQDVSGELFF.

The chain uses TRBV28 and TRBJ1-5, with 9 bases matching TRBD1. The ends lost 4 bases at V and 0 bases at J; junction bases unmatched: 4. CDR1 MDHEN and CDR2 SYDVKM come from the germline V gene. The CDR3 has 16 amino acids. This CDR3 is CASSWDRVYSNQPQHF. CDR3 DNA sequence: TGTGCCAGCAGTTGGGACAGGGTTTATAGCAATCAGCCCCAGCATTTT. Complete variable domain (other parts from reference TRBV28 and TRBJ1-5): DVKVTQSSRYLVKRTGEKVFLECVQDMDHENMFWYRQDPGLGLRLIYFSYDVKMKEKGDIPEGYSVSREKKERFSLILESASTNQTSMYLCASSWDRVYSNQPQHFGDGTRLSIL.

This sequence joins TRBV29-1 and TRBJ2-6; 10 bases agree with TRBD1. CDR1 is SQVTM and CDR2 is ANQGSEA in the germline V gene. V was pared by 7 bases and J by 1 base, with 10 bases of the junction left unmatched. The CDR3 contains 17 residues. The CDR3: CSAAGTGDSSGANVLTF. The CDR3 DNA sequence: TGCAGCGCTGCCGGGACAGGGGACTCGTCTGGGGCCAACGTCCTGACTTTC.

The gene calls are TRBV27 and TRBJ2-3; the D is unclear. With 5 bases removed from V and 2 bases from J, the gap between germline ends came to 17 bases. This CDR3 has 16 amino acids. From germline, CDR1 is MNHEY and CDR2 SMNVEV (reference sequence). The CDR3 region is CASSTRLGSVTDTQYF. As DNA, the CDR3 is TGTGCCAGCAGTACAAGACTGGGTTCGGTCACAGATACGCAGTATTTT.

The chain couples TRBV25-1 to TRBJ2-2; 10 bases line up with TRBD2. In germline, CDR1 is MGHDK, CDR2 SYGVNS. The CDR3 runs to 16 residues. The V gene end was trimmed by 8 bases and the J gene end by 4 bases; junction bases not matched to a gene: 10. CDR3 sequence reads: CASGEAGGRATGELFF. Here the CDR3 DNA reads TGTGCCAGCGGGGAAGCGGGAGGGCGAGCCACCGGGGAGCTGTTTTTT.

The rearrangement uses TRBV30 and TRBJ2-2, with TRBD2 matching 9 bases. CDR1 is GTSNPN and CDR2 is SVGIG in the germline V gene (reference sequence). The CDR3 has 15 amino acids. The J segment lost 0 bases and the V segment lost 8 bases, leaving 7 bases of the junction unmatched. The CDR3 sequence is CARRAGGSNTGELFF. CDR3 DNA sequence: TGTGCCCGGCGGGCGGGAGGGTCGAACACCGGGGAGCTGTTTTTT. The full variable domain, completed using reference TRBV30 and TRBJ2-2, is SQTIHQWPATLVQPVGSPLSLECTVEGTSNPNLYWYRQAAGRGLQLLFYSVGIGQISSEVPQNLSASRPQDRQFILSSKKLLLSDSGFYLCARRAGGSNTGELFFGEGSRLTVL.

The V gene is TRBV29-1, the J gene TRBJ2-3; TRBD2 is a possible D gene (6 bases). V was cut by 6 bases and J by 0 bases, with 13 bases left in between. This CDR3 comprises 14 residues. Germline V gene lookup returns CDR1 SQVTM and CDR2 ANQGSEA. As DNA, the CDR3 is TGCAGCGTCATCCTGGCGGGGAGCACAGATACGCAGTATTTT. Its translation: CSVILAGSTDTQYF.

The gene calls are TRBV19 and TRBJ2-1, with D uncertain. The V end lost 6 bases, the J end lost 5 bases, and 17 bases lay between the germline ends. Germline V gene lookup returns CDR1 LNHDA and CDR2 SQIVND (reference sequence). This CDR3 has 15 residues. The CDR3 DNA is TGTGCCAGTAGGCCCGTAGAAAAGAGCCACAATGAGCAGTTCTTC. Its translation: CASRPVEKSHNEQFF.

The gene calls are TRBV19 and TRBJ1-2; weak D call: TRBD1 (5 bases). This CDR3 is built from 13 residues. Per germline, CDR1 LNHDA and CDR2 SQIVND (reference sequence). V lost 9 bases and J 8 bases, leaving 19 bases between the germline ends. DNA for the CDR3: TGTGCCAGCCTCGCGGGGGGACTTGGCGGCTACACCTTC. Translation: CASLAGGLGGYTF.

The chain uses TRBV13 and TRBJ1-3; D is ambiguous. Trimming shortened V by 1 base and J by 4 bases, and 8 bases separated the two germline ends. Per germline, CDR1 PRHDT and CDR2 FYEKMQ (reference sequence). The CDR3 is 14 amino acids. In DNA form, the CDR3 reads TGTGCCAGCAGCTTAGACACGGGGGGAAACACCATATATTTT. Its translation: CASSLDTGGNTIYF.

The CDR3 sequence: CASSLGTSTDTQYF. CDR3 DNA: TGCGCCAGCAGCTTGGGGACAAGCACAGATACGCAGTATTTT. This sequence joins TRBV5-1 and TRBJ2-3; a possible D gene is TRBD1 (5 bases). There are 14 residues in the CDR3. Looked up from germline, CDR1 is SGHRS and CDR2 is YFSETQ. Trimming cost V 0 bases and J 0 bases, with 5 bases left between them.

The rearrangement uses TRBV27 and TRBJ2-1; D may be TRBD2 (5 bases). V dropped 5 bases and J dropped 0 bases, with 14 bases sitting between them. The CDR3 runs 16 residues. Germline V gene data show CDR1 as MNHEY and CDR2 as SMNVEV (reference sequence). CDR3 in DNA: TGTGCCAGCAGTCCAGCGGCAGTGAGCTCCTACAATGAGCAGTTCTTC. Translated, it gives CASSPAAVSSYNEQFF.

The gene calls are TRBV5-6 and TRBJ1-2; TRBD1 aligns across 7 bases. J gave up 5 bases and V 4 bases, and 14 bases lay outside the gene matches. CDR3 size: 16 residues. Germline V gene lookup returns CDR1 SGHDT and CDR2 YYEEEE. This chain's CDR3 is CASSVRRTGDLYGYTF. The CDR3 region has the DNA TGTGCCAGCAGCGTGAGGAGGACAGGAGATTTATATGGCTACACCTTC.

This chain connects TRBV6-1 to TRBJ1-4, with D unclear. V shed 3 bases and J shed 5 bases, with 10 bases lying between them. The CDR3 extends over 14 amino acids. Germline CDR1 is MNHNS and CDR2 is SASEGT. The CDR3 DNA reads as TGTGCCAGCAGTGAGGTGCGCCGAAATGAAAAACTGTTTTTT. Protein sequence: CASSEVRRNEKLFF.

This chain uses TRBV15 with TRBJ2-3; 7 positions agree with TRBD1. CDR3 length equals 16 residues. CDR1 and CDR2 (germline): LNHNV, YYDKDF (reference sequence). The ends lost 5 bases at V and 1 base at J; junction bases unmatched: 9. CDR3 DNA: TGTGCCACCAGCCCCCCAAGGGGACAGCGCACAGATACGCAGTATTTT. It yields the protein CATSPPRGQRTDTQYF.

This sequence joins TRBV9 and TRBJ2-1; D possibly corresponds to TRBD2 (5 bases). CDR3 length: 17 residues. Deletions cut 0 bases from V and 7 bases from J, with 20 bases between. CDR1 is SGDLS, CDR2 YYNGEE, per germline. As DNA, the CDR3 is TGTGCCAGCAGCGTAGGAGCCGCGTCGGGGTTCTGGAATGAGCAGTTCTTC. Translated, it gives CASSVGAASGFWNEQFF.

The chain combines TRBV19 with TRBJ2-2; 8 nucleotides match TRBD1. Looked up from germline, CDR1 is LNHDA and CDR2 is SQIVND (reference sequence). After removal of 1 base from V and 6 bases from J, the junction contained 4 bases not matched to a gene. This CDR3 spans 15 amino acids. CDR3 sequence (DNA): TGTGCCAGTAGTATAGCGGAACAGGGGGCCGGGGAGCTGTTTTTT. Its translation is CASSIAEQGAGELFF.

This sequence joins TRBV7-6 and TRBJ2-5; D is unresolved. Between the trimmed V and J ends, which lost 0 bases and 2 bases, there was a span of 10 bases. The CDR3 sequence is 15 residues long. In germline, CDR1 is SGHVS, CDR2 FNYEAQ. The CDR3 reads CASSLAISAQETQYF. In nucleotides, the CDR3 is TGTGCCAGCAGCTTAGCGATCAGTGCACAAGAGACCCAGTACTTC.

The rearrangement links TRBV19 to TRBJ1-5, with TRBD1 identical over 8 bases. Germline V gene data show CDR1 as LNHDA and CDR2 as SQIVND (reference sequence). Trimming took 4 bases from V and 8 from J; bases not matched to a gene: 4. The CDR3 has 13 amino acids. The CDR3 reads CASSRTGTEPQHF. DNA of the CDR3: TGTGCCAGTAGTAGGACAGGGACGGAGCCCCAGCATTTT.

The chain combines TRBV6-1 with TRBJ1-4; 7 bases map to TRBD1. CDR1 and CDR2 from the germline V gene are MNHNS and SASEGT. The V gene end was trimmed by 0 bases and the J gene end by 0 bases; junction bases not matched to a gene: 7. This CDR3 is built from 18 residues. CDR3 DNA: TGTGCCAGCAGTGAAGCGGTCAATGGACAGGCAACTAATGAAAAACTGTTTTTT. It yields the protein CASSEAVNGQATNEKLFF.

The rearrangement joins TRBV5-8 to TRBJ2-5; no clear D. Germline lookup yields CDR1 SGHTS and CDR2 YDEGEE. This CDR3 is 13 amino acids long. V was trimmed by 6 bases and J by 5 bases, leaving 14 bases between them. The CDR3 DNA reads TGTGCCAGCACCCCTCGGAGTCTTGAGACCCAGTACTTC. It translates to CASTPRSLETQYF.

The rearrangement uses TRBV30 and TRBJ1-2; 7 bases map to TRBD1. Per the germline V gene, CDR1 is GTSNPN and CDR2 is SVGIG (reference sequence). The CDR3 has 12 residues. With 4 bases clipped from V and 2 bases from J, the junction kept 1 base outside the gene matches. CDR3 sequence reads: CAWNRGNYGYTF. CDR3 sequence (DNA): TGTGCCTGGAACAGGGGAAACTATGGCTACACCTTC.

The rearrangement uses TRBV6-1 and TRBJ1-1; tentative D call: TRBD1 (5 bases). The CDR3 length is 15 residues. The germline CDR1 and CDR2 sequences are MNHNS and SASEGT. V lost 4 bases and J lost 4, with 16 bases in between. The CDR3 loop is CASSAVRALTTEAFF. The CDR3 DNA is TGTGCCAGCAGTGCGGTCAGGGCGTTGACCACTGAAGCTTTCTTT.

This chain's CDR3 is CASTSFSSGEQYF. The CDR3 bases are TGTGCCAGCACCTCGTTCTCCTCGGGTGAGCAGTACTTC. The chain employs TRBV5-5 and TRBJ2-7, with D hard to call. Trimming stripped 6 bases from V and 7 bases from J, with 17 bases between. Looked up from germline, CDR1 is SGHKS and CDR2 is YYEKEE (reference sequence). This CDR3 comprises 13 residues.

The rearrangement uses TRBV20-1 and TRBJ2-3; no clear D gene. The germline V gene has CDR1 DFQATT and CDR2 SNEGSKA (reference sequence). V was pared by 5 bases and J by 4 bases, with 7 bases between. The CDR3 is 11 residues long. The CDR3, as DNA: TGCAGTGCTCCCGCGGCAGATACGCAGTATTTT. It is translated as CSAPAADTQYF.

The chain has TRBV11-2 and TRBJ1-2; the match to TRBD1 covers 9 bases. The junction had 6 bases not matched to a gene; V was cut back by 5 bases and J by 2 bases. The germline CDR1 and CDR2 sequences are SGHAT and FQNNGV. The CDR3 sequence is 15 residues long. The CDR3 is CASSERQGGNYGYTF. Written as DNA, the CDR3 is TGTGCCAGCAGCGAGCGACAGGGGGGAAACTATGGCTACACCTTC.

This chain uses TRBV5-1 with TRBJ2-5; D not certain. The DNA end favors TRBJ2-7, so the J call may be wrong. CDR1 is SGHRS, CDR2 YFSETQ, per germline. The CDR3 is 11 residues long. The CDR3 is CASSLNYEQYF. In nucleotides, the CDR3 is TGCGCCAGCAGCCTTAACTACGAGCAGTACTTC.